Presented here are 13 T cell receptor beta chains from one specimen sequenced in a study of identifying expanded T cells in peripheral blood. The data were produced by immunoSEQ multiplex PCR, yet TCRdb's version contains in-frame clones alone and is incomplete. The data contain 130,000 or so clones, around four fifths of them singletons. The source material was blood. These receptors were collected from a person aged 18-70 years in good health.

This clone came up once. This chain links TRBV19 with TRBJ2-7, with no clear D. The CDR3 loop spans 13 amino acids. Trimming left V 6 bases short and J 5 bases short, with 14 bases between. Germline CDR1 is LNHDA and CDR2 is SQIVND (reference sequence). The CDR3 protein is CASRDRRLDEQYF. The CDR3 nucleotides read TGTGCCAGTAGGGACCGACGATTGGACGAGCAGTACTTC.

V and J are TRBV25-1 and TRBJ1-1; the D is unclear. V was pared by 4 bases and J by 0 bases, with 6 bases between. CDR3 length: 13 amino acids. CDR1 and CDR2 (germline): MGHDK, SYGVNS. The CDR3 is CASSVRVNTEAFF. The CDR3 DNA reads TGTGCCAGCAGTGTAAGAGTGAACACTGAAGCTTTCTTT.

V gene TRBV7-2 combines with J gene TRBJ1-2; D perhaps matches TRBD1 (6 bases). V was cut by 3 bases and J by 0 bases, with 14 bases left in between. Germline values: CDR1 SGHTA, CDR2 FQGNSA. The CDR3 sequence is 16 residues long. This CDR3 reads CASSLNRAKANYGYTF. CDR3 coding DNA: TGTGCCAGCAGCTTGAACAGGGCGAAAGCTAACTATGGCTACACCTTC. Full variable domain (missing parts from reference TRBV7-2 and TRBJ1-2): GAGVSQSPSNKVTEKGKDVELRCDPISGHTALYWYRQSLGQGLEFLIYFQGNSAPDKSGLPSDRFSAERTGGSVSTLTIQRTQQEDSAVYLCASSLNRAKANYGYTFGSGTRLTVV.

The rearrangement links TRBV5-6 to TRBJ1-2; D possibly corresponds to TRBD1 (6 bases). CDR1 and CDR2 from the germline V gene are SGHDT and YYEEEE. V was cut by 3 bases and J by 4 bases, with 10 bases left in between. This CDR3 is built from 13 residues. For the CDR3, the DNA is TGTGCCAGCAGCTCCGACAGGTCCTATGGCTACACCTTC. Residues: CASSSDRSYGYTF.

The CDR3 sequence: CASSLDVTEAFF. Here the CDR3 DNA reads TGTGCCAGCAGCTTAGATGTCACTGAAGCTTTCTTT. V usage is TRBV7-9 and J usage is TRBJ1-1; D remains ambiguous. CDR1 and CDR2 from the germline V gene are SEHNR and FQNEAQ (reference sequence). The CDR3 length is 12 residues. V was clipped by 1 base and J by 4 bases, with 4 bases between them.

The chain links TRBV5-1 to TRBJ2-2; D may be TRBD1 (5 bases). Trimming removed 3 bases from V and 1 base from J, with 13 bases in between. The germline V gene has CDR1 SGHRS and CDR2 YFSETQ. This CDR3 region has 16 residues. The CDR3 spells CASSWTPPKNTGELFF. CDR3 DNA sequence: TGCGCCAGCAGCTGGACACCCCCAAAGAACACCGGGGAGCTGTTTTTT.

V gene TRBV4-3 combines with J gene TRBJ1-5, with D perhaps matching TRBD1 (5 bases). Trimming removed 0 bases from V and 4 bases from J, with 13 bases in between. This CDR3 is 16 amino acids long. CDR1 is LGHNA and CDR2 is YSLEER in the germline V gene. The chain's CDR3 is CASSQDGGRGNQPQHF. The CDR3 nucleotides are TGCGCCAGCAGCCAAGATGGGGGTCGGGGAAATCAGCCCCAGCATTTT.

Only one count was recorded for this clone. For the CDR3, the DNA is TGTGCCAGCAGTGATGGGACTAGCGGCCAAGAGACCCAGTACTTC. It yields the protein CASSDGTSGQETQYF. The chain employs TRBV2 and TRBJ2-5; 11 bases are a match to TRBD2. Germline V gene data show CDR1 as SNHLY and CDR2 as FYNNEI. Unmatched junction bases numbered 1, after V lost 3 bases and J lost 1 base. CDR3 length: 15 amino acids.

The genes are TRBV5-1 and TRBJ1-3; 7 bases align to TRBD1. The junction had 5 bases not matched to a gene; V was cut back by 5 bases and J by 3 bases. Germline CDR1 reads SGHRS; CDR2 reads YFSETQ. The CDR3 is made up of 14 amino acids. The CDR3 DNA reads as TGCGCCAGCAGGGAGGGGGCGATTGGAAACACCATATATTTT. Translating gives CASREGAIGNTIYF.

The chain recombines TRBV7-2 with TRBJ1-5; D is possibly TRBD1 (5 bases). This CDR3 is built from 14 residues. CDR1 and CDR2 from the germline V gene are SGHTA and FQGNSA. V was clipped by 7 bases and J by 6 bases, with 16 bases between them. In nucleotides, the CDR3 is TGTGCCAGCACCCTTAGTGCAGGGTCTCAGCCCCAGCATTTT. This sequence encodes CASTLSAGSQPQHF.

The chain links TRBV7-9 to TRBJ1-2; no clear D. Deletions cut 7 bases from V and 4 bases from J, with 28 bases between. Germline V gives CDR1 SEHNR, CDR2 FQNEAQ (reference sequence). This CDR3 is built from 18 residues. This CDR3 is CASILISGPQYPPYGYTF. DNA for the CDR3: TGTGCCAGCATACTTATATCAGGCCCTCAGTACCCCCCCTATGGCTACACCTTC.

The chain couples TRBV7-9 to TRBJ1-1; D not certain. CDR3 size: 12 residues. Trimming cost V 5 bases and J 0 bases, with 4 bases left between them. CDR1 is SEHNR, CDR2 FQNEAQ, per germline (reference sequence). The CDR3 here is CASSLMNTEAFF. The DNA of the CDR3 is TGTGCCAGCAGCCTAATGAACACTGAAGCTTTCTTT. The variable domain in full, completed from reference TRBV7-9 and TRBJ1-1, reads DTGVSQNPRHKITKRGQNVTFRCDPISEHNRLYWYRQTLGQGPEFLTYFQNEAQLEKSRLLSDRFSAERPKGSFSTLEIQRTEQGDSAMYLCASSLMNTEAFFGQGTRLTVV.

The V call is TRBV6-5, the J call TRBJ1-1; D may be TRBD1 (6 bases). The V end was cut by 7 bases, the J end by 5 bases, with 20 bases between. The CDR3 extends over 15 amino acids. Germline V gene lookup returns CDR1 MNHEY and CDR2 SVGAGI. The CDR3 loop is CASTYTYTRGTEAFF. The CDR3 DNA reads TGTGCCAGCACCTACACTTATACAAGGGGGACTGAAGCTTTCTTT.